Following are 30 T cell receptor beta chains from one sample sequenced in a study of blood T cell repertoires in COVID-19. The assay was immunoSEQ multiplex PCR, and TCRdb's table has in-frame clones only and misses some. The profile shows about 200,000 clones, 86% of them singletons. The sample consisted of PBMCs or T cells enriched from blood (not recorded which). These receptors were obtained from a man between 40 and 49 years old with acute COVID-19.

This clone was counted a single time. The rearrangement uses TRBV4-1 and TRBJ1-2, with 9 bases aligning to TRBD1. The germline V gene encodes CDR1 MGHRA and CDR2 YSYEKL. CDR3 length equals 20 residues. V was pared by 0 bases and J by 0 bases, with 14 bases of the junction left unmatched. DNA of the CDR3: TGCGCCAGCAGCCAAGATTTCCTCGGGACAGGGATTAAGGCTAACTATGGCTACACCTTC. Protein: CASSQDFLGTGIKANYGYTF.

The gene calls are TRBV30 and TRBJ2-3, with unresolved D. The V end lost 0 bases, the J end lost 0 bases, and 10 bases lay between the germline ends. Germline CDR1 is GTSNPN and CDR2 is SVGIG (reference sequence). The CDR3 totals 15 residues. Here the CDR3 reads CAWSVSVTSTDTQYF. In DNA form, the CDR3 reads TGTGCCTGGAGTGTGTCTGTAACTAGCACAGATACGCAGTATTTT.

The chain combines TRBV3-1 (or the pseudogene TRBV3-2) with TRBJ2-5; 7 nucleotides match TRBD2. Trimming cost V 6 bases and J 9 bases; bases outside gene matches: 1. This CDR3 is 10 amino acids long. Per germline, CDR1 LGHDT and CDR2 YNNKEL (reference sequence). CDR3 loop: CASSAGAQYF. The CDR3, as DNA: TGTGCCAGCAGTGCGGGGGCCCAGTACTTC.

The chain couples TRBV9 to TRBJ1-2, with D maybe TRBD1 (6 bases). V shed 4 bases and J shed 5 bases, with 15 bases lying between them. Germline CDR1 SGDLS, CDR2 YYNGEE. This CDR3 region has 14 residues. The CDR3 bases are TGTGCCAGCAGCCCCTTGGGGGCACCATATGGCTACACCTTC. Amino acids: CASSPLGAPYGYTF. The full variable domain, completed using reference TRBV9 and TRBJ1-2, is DSGVTQTPKHLITATGQRVTLRCSPRSGDLSVYWYQQSLDQGLQFLIQYYNGEERAKGNILERFSAQQFPDLHSELNLSSLELGDSALYFCASSPLGAPYGYTFGSGTRLTVV.

The J gene is TRBJ2-2, the V gene TRBV5-6, with TRBD2 matching over 11 bases. The CDR3 length is 19 residues. The germline V gene encodes CDR1 SGHDT and CDR2 YYEEEE. V trimming: 0 bases; J trimming: 5 bases; junction bases outside the gene matches: 12. The DNA of the CDR3 is TGTGCCAGCAGCTTGGCGTTTCGGCTAGCGGGAGGATATACCGGGGAGCTGTTTTTT. Translation: CASSLAFRLAGGYTGELFF.

The V call is TRBV7-9, the J call TRBJ1-6, with D unresolved. Germline V gene lookup returns CDR1 SEHNR and CDR2 FQNEAQ (reference sequence). The length of the CDR3 is 11 residues. The ends were cut back, 5 bases at V and 13 bases at J, with 9 bases in the middle. The CDR3 region has the DNA TGTGCCAGCAGCGGCCCCGCCCCCCTCCACTTT. It yields the protein CASSGPAPLHF.

As regards this clone: Other nucleotide sequences from this sample produce the same CDR3. The V call is TRBV7-9, the J call TRBJ2-7; possibly TRBD2 for D (5 bases). The V gene lost 1 base and the J gene lost 6 bases, with 7 bases spanning the gap. This CDR3 contains 12 residues. CDR1 and CDR2 from the germline V gene are SEHNR and FQNEAQ (reference sequence). CDR3 sequence (DNA): TGTGCCAGCAGCTTAGGCGGGTCCGAGCAGTACTTC. Translating gives CASSLGGSEQYF. The variable domain in full, with the rest retrieved from reference TRBV7-9 and TRBJ2-7, is DTGVSQNPRHKITKRGQNVTFRCDPISEHNRLYWYRQTLGQGPEFLTYFQNEAQLEKSRLLSDRFSAERPKGSFSTLEIQRTEQGDSAMYLCASSLGGSEQYFGPGTRLTVT.

The chain combines TRBV5-4 with TRBJ2-3, with 12 bases fitting TRBD2. The CDR3 loop spans 16 amino acids. With V trimmed by 3 bases and J by 6 bases, 8 bases remained unmatched. Germline V gene sequence: CDR1 SGHNT, CDR2 YYREEE (reference sequence). The CDR3 protein is CASSSSGLAGWDTQYF. The DNA of the CDR3 is TGTGCCAGCAGCTCCTCGGGACTAGCGGGTTGGGATACGCAGTATTTT.

The genes are TRBV5-6 and TRBJ2-3, with D hard to call. This CDR3 is built from 11 residues. The V gene's germline CDR1 is SGHDT and CDR2 YYEEEE. The V end was cut by 4 bases, the J end by 3 bases, with 3 bases between. The CDR3 bases are TGTGCCAGCAGCCGGACAGATACGCAGTATTTT. Protein sequence: CASSRTDTQYF.

This rearrangement joins TRBV4-3 to TRBJ1-3; D gene uncertain. CDR1 is LGHNA and CDR2 is YSLEER in the germline V gene. There are 17 residues in the CDR3. Trimming left V 4 bases short and J 0 bases short, with 16 bases between. The CDR3 sequence: CASSPTRAGISGNTIYF. Here the CDR3 DNA reads TGCGCCAGCAGCCCGACCCGCGCCGGGATCTCTGGAAACACCATATATTTT.

The V and J genes are TRBV27 and TRBJ2-7; TRBD2 agrees at 12 bases. Germline-derived CDR1 and CDR2 are MNHEY and SMNVEV (reference sequence). V shed 8 bases, J shed 2 bases, and the junction held 1 base outside the gene matches. The CDR3 length is 13 residues. The CDR3: CASRTSGAYEQYF. The CDR3 DNA reads as TGTGCCAGCCGGACTAGCGGGGCCTACGAGCAGTACTTC.

The V call is TRBV19, the J call TRBJ2-1; 14 bases are shared with TRBD2. CDR3 length equals 18 residues. J lost 13 bases, V lost 1 base, and 15 bases had no gene match. CDR1 LNHDA and CDR2 SQIVND come from the germline V gene (reference sequence). DNA for the CDR3: TGTGCCAGTAGTATAGGTACCCGTGGACTAGCGGGGGGCCCCCACCAGTTCTTC. As protein: CASSIGTRGLAGGPHQFF.

The chain joins TRBV5-1 to TRBJ2-1; 10 nucleotides line up with TRBD2. Trimming removed 2 bases from V and 7 bases from J; junction bases left unmatched: 6. CDR3 size: 15 residues. CDR1 and CDR2 from the germline V gene are SGHRS and YFSETQ. CDR3 bases: TGCGCCAGCAGCTTTCTAGCGGGAGAGAAGAATGAGCAGTTCTTC. This translates into CASSFLAGEKNEQFF.

The chain links TRBV29-1 to TRBJ1-5; 7 bases are shared with TRBD1. The V gene's germline CDR1 is SQVTM and CDR2 ANQGSEA. This CDR3 comprises 15 residues. The junction had 10 bases not matched to a gene; V was cut back by 6 bases and J by 2 bases. The CDR3 DNA reads TGCAGCGTAAAAGCCGGGACAGCGGGCAATCAGCCCCAGCATTTT. Amino acid sequence: CSVKAGTAGNQPQHF.

The chain recombines TRBV6-5 with TRBJ2-6; possible D gene TRBD2, 6 bases. Germline CDR1 and CDR2: MNHEY and SVGAGI. V was trimmed by 2 bases and J by 2 bases, leaving 7 bases between them. The CDR3 is made up of 15 amino acids. CDR3 in amino acids: CASSYGGAGANVLTF. The CDR3 coding sequence is TGTGCCAGCAGTTACGGAGGGGCTGGGGCCAACGTCCTGACTTTC.

This chain connects TRBV2 to TRBJ1-2; 9 positions match TRBD1. In germline, CDR1 is SNHLY, CDR2 FYNNEI. This CDR3 is built from 13 residues. Trimming took 4 bases from V and 7 from J; bases not matched to a gene: 4. CDR3 residues: CASSAGTGTGYTF. The CDR3 DNA is TGTGCCAGCAGTGCCGGGACAGGGACTGGCTACACCTTC.

This chain connects TRBV3-1 (or the pseudogene TRBV3-2) to TRBJ2-1, with unresolved D. Germline assignment: CDR1 LGHDT and CDR2 YNNKEL (reference sequence). V was cut by 3 bases and J by 5 bases, with 8 bases left in between. There are 13 residues in the CDR3. The DNA for the CDR3 is TGTGCCAGCAGCCACCTATACGACAATGAGCAGTTCTTC. Its protein is CASSHLYDNEQFF.

This clone was seen only once. The chain recombines TRBV27 with TRBJ2-5; 7 positions agree with TRBD2. This CDR3 spans 15 amino acids. The V gene end was trimmed by 3 bases and the J gene end by 4 bases; junction bases not matched to a gene: 8. Germline V CDR1 and CDR2: MNHEY, SMNVEV (reference sequence). The CDR3 region has the DNA TGTGCCAGCAGTTTTTGGGGGGGACTGGGAGAGACCCAGTACTTC. It is translated as CASSFWGGLGETQYF.

The genes are TRBV24-1 and TRBJ2-5, with D possibly TRBD2 on 6 matching bases. Trimming pared 10 bases from V and 5 bases from J, leaving 22 bases between. The CDR3 contains 15 residues. Per germline, CDR1 KGHDR and CDR2 SFDVKD. The CDR3 here is CATTEARREWETQYF. DNA for the CDR3: TGTGCCACTACTGAGGCACGGCGGGAATGGGAGACCCAGTACTTC.

V is TRBV7-9 and J is TRBJ2-1; maybe TRBD2 (6 bases). There are 14 residues in the CDR3. Deletions cut 7 bases from V and 6 bases from J, with 16 bases between. The germline V gene encodes CDR1 SEHNR and CDR2 FQNEAQ (reference sequence). The chain's CDR3 is CASTPGSSGNEQFF. The CDR3 bases are TGTGCCAGCACACCAGGGAGTAGCGGCAATGAGCAGTTCTTC.

The chain combines TRBV6-5 with TRBJ2-3; possibly TRBD2 for D (5 bases). V lost 3 bases and J lost 6, with 19 bases in between. The CDR3 contains 16 residues. The germline gives CDR1 MNHEY, CDR2 SVGAGI. In nucleotides, the CDR3 is TGTGCCAGCAGTTATAACCCCCCGCCCCGAGGGGATACGCAGTATTTT. It encodes CASSYNPPPRGDTQYF.

As to this clone: The sample holds other DNA sequences that translate to the same CDR3. The V gene is TRBV7-9, the J gene TRBJ2-1, with D perhaps matching TRBD2 (6 bases). The V gene lost 0 bases and the J gene lost 10 bases, with 10 bases spanning the gap. This CDR3 has 13 amino acids. CDR1 and CDR2 from the germline V gene are SEHNR and FQNEAQ (reference sequence). CDR3 residues: CASSLAGGGEQFF. The CDR3 DNA is TGTGCCAGCAGCTTAGCGGGCGGAGGGGAGCAGTTCTTC.

The chain employs TRBV19 and TRBJ2-4; D is perhaps TRBD1 (7 bases). V was pared by 2 bases and J by 8 bases, with 16 bases between. Germline-derived CDR1 and CDR2 are LNHDA and SQIVND (reference sequence). The CDR3 is made up of 15 amino acids. CDR3 region: CASSIKEGARDIQYF. Written as DNA, the CDR3 is TGTGCCAGTAGTATAAAGGAGGGGGCGCGGGACATTCAGTACTTC.

V usage is TRBV5-4 and J usage is TRBJ2-1; 9 bases agree with TRBD2. The CDR3 contains 15 residues. The V gene end was trimmed by 1 base and the J gene end by 5 bases; junction bases not matched to a gene: 4. From germline, CDR1 is SGHNT and CDR2 YYREEE (reference sequence). The CDR3 loop is CASSLSGRPDNEQFF. In DNA form, the CDR3 reads TGTGCCAGCAGCTTGAGCGGGAGGCCCGACAATGAGCAGTTCTTC.

The chain combines TRBV5-1 with TRBJ2-5; possibly TRBD1 for D (6 bases). The CDR3 length is 14 residues. Germline V gives CDR1 SGHRS, CDR2 YFSETQ. The V end lost 4 bases, the J end lost 2 bases, and 12 bases lay between the germline ends. The CDR3 spells CASSPQGWQETQYF. The CDR3 region has the DNA TGCGCCAGCAGCCCACAGGGTTGGCAAGAGACCCAGTACTTC.

The chain links TRBV5-6 to TRBJ2-7; unclear D gene. This CDR3 spans 13 amino acids. Germline V gene data show CDR1 as SGHDT and CDR2 as YYEEEE. The V end was cut by 4 bases, the J end by 2 bases, with 10 bases between. The DNA of the CDR3 is TGTGCCAGCAGCCTTCCGAGCACCTACGAGCAGTACTTC. Amino acid sequence: CASSLPSTYEQYF. Together with reference TRBV5-6 and TRBJ2-7, the CDR3 gives the full variable domain: DAGVTQSPTHLIKTRGQQVTLRCSPKSGHDTVSWYQQALGQGPQFIFQYYEEEERQRGNFPDRFSGHQFPNYSSELNVNALLLGDSALYLCASSLPSTYEQYFGPGTRLTVT.

The chain combines TRBV29-1 with TRBJ1-1; 7 bases align to TRBD1. V lost 7 bases, J lost 6 bases, and 5 bases stayed unmatched. Germline V CDR1 and CDR2: SQVTM, ANQGSEA. The CDR3 extends over 11 amino acids. Written as DNA, the CDR3 is TGCAGCGCCCGACAGGGACCTGAAGCTTTCTTT. It translates to CSARQGPEAFF.

The rearrangement joins TRBV7-8 to TRBJ2-7; 10 bases are a match to TRBD1. The germline V gene encodes CDR1 SGHVS and CDR2 FQNEAQ. V lost 4 bases and J lost 6; bases outside the gene matches: 6. This CDR3 spans 14 amino acids. CDR3: CASSSSRTGGEQYF. The DNA for the CDR3 is TGTGCCAGCAGCTCGAGTAGGACAGGGGGCGAGCAGTACTTC.

CDR3: CASSWGEGARSGNTIYF. DNA for the CDR3: TGTGCCAGCAGTTGGGGTGAGGGGGCGCGATCTGGAAACACCATATATTTT. The rearrangement uses TRBV27 and TRBJ1-3; TRBD1 matches at 7 bases. V gave up 4 bases and J gave up 1 base; unmatched junction bases: 10. The germline CDR1 and CDR2 sequences are MNHEY and SMNVEV (reference sequence). The CDR3 contains 17 residues.

The V and J genes are TRBV19 and TRBJ2-1, with D perhaps matching TRBD1 (5 bases). The germline CDR1 and CDR2 sequences are LNHDA and SQIVND (reference sequence). Deletions cut 4 bases from V and 4 bases from J, with 8 bases between. The CDR3 has 13 residues. CDR3: CASSTQGYNEQFF. The CDR3, as DNA: TGTGCCAGTAGTACCCAGGGTTACAATGAGCAGTTCTTC.